A selection of T cell receptor beta chains follows, all from one sample in a study of PD-1 blockade in classical Hodgkin lymphoma. TCRdb's copy holds only in-frame clones and misses some; the assay was immunoSEQ multiplex PCR. The table lists tens of thousands of clones, around 70% of them singletons. This specimen consisted of peripheral blood mononuclear cells (PBMCs), obtained at baseline. These receptors were obtained from a human donor with classical Hodgkin lymphoma. CDR3s include the opening cysteine and the closing phenylalanine or tryptophan. A D gene is named only where the DNA matches it firmly. Not every row has a clone size; where given, it reads once, few, many or a size class.

j_call d_call cdr3_length clone_size v_call cdr3_aa cdr3_nt
TRBJ2-1 TRBD1 13 NA TRBV29-1 CGVETGVGNEQFF TGCGGCGTTGAGACAGGGGTCGGGAATGAGCAGTTCTTC
TRBJ2-1 TRBD2 20 NA TRBV9 CASSAPGLAGEISSYNEQFF TGTGCCAGCAGCGCACCGGGACTAGCGGGAGAAATAAGCTCCTACAATGAGCAGTTCTTC
TRBJ2-6 NA 18 NA TRBV19 CASSIDLPGSTGANVLTF TGTGCCAGTAGTATAGATCTACCAGGGAGCACTGGGGCCAACGTCCTGACTTTC
TRBJ1-3 NA 13 NA TRBV5-1 CASFDSSGNTIYF TGCGCCAGCTTCGACAGCTCTGGAAACACCATATATTTT
TRBJ2-3 NA 14 once TRBV7-7 CASSLLEGTDTQYF TGTGCCAGCAGCCTCCTGGAGGGGACAGATACGCAGTATTTT
TRBJ1-1 NA 13 NA TRBV19 CASSIGTGTEAFF TGTGCCAGTAGTATTGGAACCGGCACTGAAGCTTTCTTT
TRBJ2-1 TRBD2 16 NA TRBV7-9 CASSIRGGGPYNEQFF TGTGCCAGCAGCATCCGGGGCGGGGGGCCTTACAATGAGCAGTTCTTC
TRBJ2-3 NA 15 NA TRBV5-1 CASSLAVGHTDTQYF TGCGCCAGCAGCTTAGCGGTCGGGCACACAGATACGCAGTATTTT
TRBJ1-2 NA 13 few TRBV4-1 CASSQEGVGGYTF TGCGCCAGCAGCCAAGAAGGGGTAGGGGGCTACACCTTC
TRBJ2-2 NA 16 NA TRBV10-1 CASSSGLALTTGELFF TGCGCCAGCAGTTCGGGACTCGCCCTTACCACCGGGGAGCTGTTTTTT
TRBJ2-7 TRBD1 13 NA TRBV19 CASSGTGGSEQYF TGTGCCAGTTCCGGGACAGGGGGCAGTGAGCAGTACTTC
TRBJ2-3 NA 11 NA TRBV6-6 CASSYGDTQYF TGTGCCAGCAGTTACGGCGATACGCAGTATTTT
TRBJ2-3 TRBD2 15 NA TRBV5-1 CASSWSGGYTDTQYF TGCGCCAGCAGCTGGAGCGGGGGGTACACAGATACGCAGTATTTT
TRBJ2-1 TRBD2 13 NA TRBV7-9 CASINPGGGEQFF TGTGCCAGCATCAACCCGGGAGGAGGCGAGCAGTTCTTC
TRBJ1-2 NA 12 few TRBV10-1 CASRGPDYGYTF TGCGCCAGCAGGGGACCCGACTATGGCTACACCTTC